The sequence of this TCR beta chain was determined in a study of T cell responses to AZD1222 COVID-19 vaccine. Points from the study as a whole: Repertoires were collected only later (after the peak T cell response had occurred). Unmutated variant regions are reportedly the target of nearly half of TCRs that are spike-specific. There were mostly white British donors and more females than males, and clonal diversity was possibly underestimated.

Points on this clone: Its cognate antigen is unknown.

The V end was cut by 4 bases, the J end by 5 bases, with 15 bases between. CDR1 is SGHKS and CDR2 is YYEKEE in the germline V gene (reference sequence). CDR3 length equals 14 residues. Measured with immunoSEQ multiplex PCR; TCRdb has only the in-frame clones, and not every one. The repertoire holds around 130,000 clones, with around 94% as singletons. The chain couples TRBV5-5 to TRBJ2-5; D gene unclear. The sequences come from peripheral blood, collected on day 0 of AZD1222 vaccination. This sequence was found in an adult in good health. The DNA for the CDR3 is TGTGCCAGCAGCCCCTCGCTCGCTTGGGAGACCCAGTACTTC. It specifies CASSPSLAWETQYF.